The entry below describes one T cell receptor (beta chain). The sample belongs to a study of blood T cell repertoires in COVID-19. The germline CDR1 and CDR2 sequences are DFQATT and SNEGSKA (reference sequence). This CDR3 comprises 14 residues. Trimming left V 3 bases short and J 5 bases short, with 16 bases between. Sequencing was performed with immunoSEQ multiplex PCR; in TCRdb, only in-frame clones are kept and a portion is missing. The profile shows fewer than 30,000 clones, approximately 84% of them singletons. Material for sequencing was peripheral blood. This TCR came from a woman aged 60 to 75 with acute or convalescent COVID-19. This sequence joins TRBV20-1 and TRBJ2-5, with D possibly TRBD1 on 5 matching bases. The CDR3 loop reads CSASPFVGRETQYF. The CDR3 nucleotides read TGCAGTGCTAGTCCCTTCGTGGGGCGGGAGACCCAGTACTTC.